This TCR beta chain was captured in a study of cytomegalovirus exposure and HLA in healthy donors. Overall study context: The 95 to 150 validation repertoires used a platform that matched the one used for the approximately 670 first-cohort repertoires, as a later analysis reported. General study results and limits: Associated with cytomegalovirus, according to the listing, were 150 to 200 TCR beta chains. CMV antigen specificity of three CMV-associated chains was confirmed in vitro. One later analysis, an examination of the 120 or so validation repertoires, found that first-cohort TCR clusters tended to co-occur in them.

Clones were sequenced by immunoSEQ multiplex PCR, and TCRdb holds only the in-frame ones, with some missing. Of 250,000 to 400,000 clones in the sample, approximately 86% were seen once. Only one count was recorded for this clone. The antigen is undetermined. Per germline, CDR1 MRHNA and CDR2 SNTAGT. V lost 5 bases to trimming and J lost 2 bases; unmatched junction nucleotides: 1. The CDR3 has 14 residues. Sequencing was performed on PBMCs. The J gene is TRBJ2-7, the V gene TRBV6-4; the match to TRBD2 covers 12 bases. This TCR derives from a man aged 25-45 years in good health and CMV-seronegative. The CDR3 coding sequence is TGTGCCAGCAGTCGGACTAGCGGGACCTACGAGCAGTACTTC. Protein sequence: CASSRTSGTYEQYF.